These 14 T cell receptor beta chains originate from one sample sequenced in a study of T cell responses to AZD1222 COVID-19 vaccine. Libraries were prepared by immunoSEQ multiplex PCR; TCRdb keeps only in-frame clonotypes and omits some of them. This table has under 70,000 clones, more than 75% appearing once. Sample: peripheral blood, taken 28 days after the second AZD1222 dose. These receptors all come from an adult who received the AZD1222 COVID-19 vaccine.

A note on this clone: The identical CDR3 is also encoded by other nucleotide sequences in the sample. The chain combines TRBV11-2 with TRBJ1-1; possibly TRBD1 for D (6 bases). This CDR3 spans 14 amino acids. With 1 base removed from V and 4 bases from J, the gap between germline ends came to 10 bases. Germline V CDR1 and CDR2: SGHAT, FQNNGV. The CDR3 loop is CASSLGQGSTEAFF. Here the CDR3 DNA reads TGTGCCAGCAGCTTAGGTCAGGGGAGCACTGAAGCTTTCTTT.

CDR3 in DNA: TGTGCCAGCAGCAGGGGGGGATTGAACACTGAAGCTTTCTTT. It is translated as CASSRGGLNTEAFF. The V gene is TRBV6-2 or TRBV6-3, the J gene TRBJ1-1, with TRBD1 identical over 7 bases. V lost 6 bases and J lost 0; bases outside the gene matches: 4. The CDR3 runs 14 residues. Germline CDR1 and CDR2: MNHEY and SVGEGT.

V usage is TRBV5-1 and J usage is TRBJ2-6; the D is unclear. V was clipped by 4 bases and J by 1 base, with 9 bases between them. The CDR3 is 15 amino acids. Germline assignment: CDR1 SGHRS and CDR2 YFSETQ. In DNA, the CDR3 is TGCGCCAGCAGCCCCGACGGATCTGGGGCCAACGTCCTGACTTTC. Translated: CASSPDGSGANVLTF.

This chain uses TRBV7-6 with TRBJ2-2, with 11 bases identical to TRBD2. The CDR3 loop spans 19 amino acids. Germline trimming cut 1 base from V and 7 bases from J; bases unmatched to any gene: 14. Germline CDR1 reads SGHVS; CDR2 reads FNYEAQ. The CDR3 here is CASSLEVGLAVPGDGELFF. The CDR3 bases are TGTGCCAGCAGCTTAGAAGTGGGACTAGCGGTTCCGGGGGACGGGGAGCTGTTTTTT. Drawing the rest from reference TRBV7-6 and TRBJ2-2, the complete variable domain is GAGVSQSPRYKVTKRGQDVALRCDPISGHVSLYWYRQALGQGPEFLTYFNYEAQQDKSGLPNDRFSAERPEGSISTLTIQRTEQRDSAMYRCASSLEVGLAVPGDGELFFGEGSRLTVL.

The chain joins TRBV7-2 to TRBJ1-2; no firm D call. This CDR3 has 12 residues. Germline-derived CDR1 and CDR2 are SGHTA and FQGNSA. The V end lost 4 bases, the J end lost 5 bases, and 8 bases lay between the germline ends. CDR3 protein: CASSSGLYGYTF. The CDR3 DNA follows: TGTGCCAGCAGCTCAGGACTTTATGGCTACACCTTC.

The chain has TRBV11-2 and TRBJ2-1; 8 nucleotides match TRBD2. V shed 0 bases and J 12 bases; nucleotides not matched to a gene: 1. CDR1 is SGHAT and CDR2 is FQNNGV in the germline V gene. The CDR3 has 12 residues. The CDR3 region is CASSLETSVQFF. DNA of the CDR3: TGTGCCAGCAGCTTAGAGACTAGCGTGCAGTTCTTC.

This clone is medium-sized. The same CDR3 arises from other DNA sequences in this sample as well. The V and J genes are TRBV28 and TRBJ1-5; unclear D gene. V lost 8 bases and J 3 bases, leaving 11 bases between the germline ends. Germline V gene sequence: CDR1 MDHEN, CDR2 SYDVKM. CDR3 length: 13 amino acids. The CDR3 reads CASRAPSNQPQHF. The CDR3 nucleotides read TGTGCCAGCCGCGCCCCGTCCAATCAGCCCCAGCATTTT.

This rearrangement joins TRBV6-1 to TRBJ2-1; D gene ambiguous. Deletions cut 0 bases from V and 2 bases from J, with 8 bases between. Germline loops: CDR1 MNHNS, CDR2 SASEGT. The CDR3 has 15 residues. CDR3 nucleotide sequence: TGTGCCAGCAGTGAAGCCCCCTTACCCTACAATGAGCAGTTCTTC. This codes for CASSEAPLPYNEQFF.

The chain links TRBV7-9 to TRBJ1-1; 8 bases are shared with TRBD1. Germline lookup yields CDR1 SEHNR and CDR2 FQNEAQ (reference sequence). Trimming removed 2 bases from V and 1 base from J; junction bases left unmatched: 3. This CDR3 has 15 residues. Written as DNA, the CDR3 is TGTGCCAGCAGCTTATCACAGGGGGAGAACACTGAAGCTTTCTTT. As protein: CASSLSQGENTEAFF. The full variable domain, with the rest looked up from reference TRBV7-9 and TRBJ1-1, is DTGVSQNPRHKITKRGQNVTFRCDPISEHNRLYWYRQTLGQGPEFLTYFQNEAQLEKSRLLSDRFSAERPKGSFSTLEIQRTEQGDSAMYLCASSLSQGENTEAFFGQGTRLTVV.

This clone was seen more than once but under ten times. V usage is TRBV28 and J usage is TRBJ2-7; TRBD1 might be the D (6 bases). Trimming cost V 2 bases and J 7 bases, with 15 bases left between them. The CDR3 sequence is 14 residues long. Germline-derived CDR1 and CDR2 are MDHEN and SYDVKM. This CDR3 reads CASSLSLGAKEQYF. Written as DNA, the CDR3 is TGTGCCAGCAGTTTAAGTCTGGGGGCAAAGGAGCAGTACTTC.

The J gene is TRBJ1-3, the V gene TRBV4-1; no definite D call. From germline, CDR1 is MGHRA and CDR2 YSYEKL. Trimming left V 0 bases short and J 5 bases short, with 14 bases between. The length of the CDR3 is 16 residues. CDR3 amino acids: CASSQDSVSRRNTIYF. The CDR3, as DNA: TGCGCCAGCAGCCAAGATTCTGTTTCTCGGCGAAACACCATATATTTT.

This clone was seen a few times. The rearrangement uses TRBV28 and TRBJ2-1; 7 bases align to TRBD2. V lost 5 bases, J lost 0 bases, and 4 bases stayed unmatched. The length of the CDR3 is 15 residues. Looked up from germline, CDR1 is MDHEN and CDR2 is SYDVKM. DNA for the CDR3: TGTGCCAGCAGTCTCCAGCGGGGCTCCTACAATGAGCAGTTCTTC. Translation: CASSLQRGSYNEQFF.

The genes are TRBV6-5 and TRBJ1-4; tentative D call: TRBD1 (5 bases). Trimming took off 6 bases at V and 0 bases at J, with 8 bases between the two ends. Germline V lookup: CDR1 MNHEY, CDR2 SVGAGI. This CDR3 region has 14 residues. The CDR3 loop is CASSRVATNEKLFF. The CDR3 nucleotides read TGTGCCAGCAGCAGGGTAGCAACTAATGAAAAACTGTTTTTT.

The rearrangement joins TRBV2 to TRBJ2-7; D gene ambiguous. V was pared by 6 bases and J by 3 bases, with 6 bases between. The CDR3 runs 11 residues. Germline CDR1 reads SNHLY; CDR2 reads FYNNEI. The CDR3 region has the DNA TGTGCCAGCAGCCCGCTCTACGAGCAGTACTTC. This codes for CASSPLYEQYF.